This TCR beta chain was sequenced in a study of T cells in Graves' hyperthyroidism and ophthalmopathy. This clonotype has only a few counts. CDR3 length: 15 residues. Germline CDR1 MDHEN, CDR2 SYDVKM. Trimming removed 0 bases from V and 2 bases from J; junction bases left unmatched: 0. The CDR3 regions of TCR beta were amplified from RNA transcripts. The HTBI primer set drove a first-round RT-PCR of the TCR CDR3. A single record per CDR3 protein comes from TCRdb applying MiXCR to the multiplex PCR reads. The sample has 300,000 to 450,000 distinct CDR3 sequences, roughly 13% seen once; the top ten hold over 8.5%.

This TCR came from a woman aged 18-35 years with Graves' hyperthyroidism. V usage is TRBV28 and J usage is TRBJ2-7, with TRBD2 matching 11 bases. The sample was blood. CDR3 bases: TGTGCCAGCAGTTTATGGACTAGCGGGACCTACGAGCAGTACTTC. As protein: CASSLWTSGTYEQYF.